The 19 T cell receptor beta chains below were found in one sample sequenced in a study of CD8 T cells in ankylosing spondylitis. Overall study results and limits: Ankylosing spondylitis blood seemed to carry a telltale TCR beta motif made of eight highly homologous variants.

TCRdb re-called the 5' RACE reads through MiXCR, storing one row per CDR3 protein. The table includes 100,000 to 150,000 distinct CDR3 sequences, more than 15% detected once. Antigens of these TCRs are unknown. The sequenced sample was blood, either unsorted or a sorted T cell fraction (not recorded which). These receptor sequences come from a male donor with ankylosing spondylitis.

This clonotype turned up a few times. The chain couples TRBV25-1 to TRBJ2-7, with a weak D call TRBD1 (5 bases). Germline V lookup: CDR1 MGHDK, CDR2 SYGVNS. V was shortened by 7 bases and J by 9 bases, with 16 bases between the two germline ends. The CDR3 consists of 12 residues. The CDR3 DNA reads as TGTGCCAGCACCGGGCAGGGCGTACCGCAGTACTTC. It yields the protein CASTGQGVPQYF.

This clonotype was counted only a few times. The chain recombines TRBV7-9 with TRBJ1-4, with 7 bases matching TRBD1. Germline CDR1 and CDR2: SEHNR and FQNEAQ (reference sequence). This CDR3 is 14 amino acids long. The junction had 3 bases not matched to a gene; V was cut back by 5 bases and J by 3 bases. The CDR3 here is CASSPGQPNEKLFF. In DNA, the CDR3 is TGTGCCAGCAGCCCGGGACAGCCTAATGAAAAACTGTTTTTT.

The V and J genes are TRBV5-5 and TRBJ1-6; D ambiguous. V lost 4 bases and J lost 5, with 7 bases in between. CDR3 length: 13 residues. Germline V gene sequence: CDR1 SGHKS, CDR2 YYEKEE (reference sequence). CDR3 amino acids: CASSPGNNSPLHF. The CDR3 region has the DNA TGTGCCAGCAGCCCCGGGAATAATTCACCCCTCCACTTT.

This clonotype was detected only a few times. J is TRBJ2-3 and V is TRBV7-2; TRBD1 or TRBD2 may be the D gene (5 bases each). The CDR3 runs 16 residues. CDR1 is SGHTA, CDR2 FQGNSA, per germline. V lost 2 bases and J 0 bases, leaving 12 bases between the germline ends. The CDR3 sequence: CASSLSGRPSTDTQYF. CDR3 sequence (DNA): TGTGCCAGCAGCTTATCGGGGCGGCCAAGCACAGATACGCAGTATTTT.

The chain combines TRBV28 with TRBJ2-1; the D is unclear. V shed 5 bases and J shed 10 bases, with 6 bases lying between them. CDR3 length equals 10 residues. Germline CDR1 reads MDHEN; CDR2 reads SYDVKM. The CDR3 DNA follows: TGTGCCAGCAGTCTTAGGGAGCAGTTCTTC. Protein product: CASSLREQFF.

This clonotype was recorded a few times. This rearrangement joins TRBV12-3 or TRBV12-4 to TRBJ2-1; no clear D gene. V was shortened by 6 bases and J by 4 bases, with 19 bases between the two germline ends. The CDR3 is 16 residues long. The CDR3 region is CASRGEGPPYYNEQFF. CDR3 bases: TGTGCCAGCAGAGGTGAAGGCCCTCCGTATTACAATGAGCAGTTCTTC.

This clonotype showed up many times. V and J are TRBV19 and TRBJ2-7, with D unresolved. Trimming removed 5 bases from V and 4 bases from J, with 12 bases in between. CDR3 length equals 13 residues. Germline V CDR1 and CDR2: LNHDA, SQIVND (reference sequence). The CDR3 spells CASSSHHGYEQYF. DNA for the CDR3: TGTGCCAGTAGTTCCCACCACGGGTACGAGCAGTACTTC.

This clonotype appeared a few times. The genes are TRBV5-1 and TRBJ2-7; 11 nucleotides match TRBD1. This CDR3 contains 17 residues. V was clipped by 0 bases and J by 7 bases; unmatched bases: 12. Germline values: CDR1 SGHRS, CDR2 YFSETQ. This CDR3 is CASSLDRTGGMSREQYF. CDR3 DNA sequence: TGCGCCAGCAGCTTGGATCGGACAGGGGGCATGTCGAGGGAGCAGTACTTC.

The chain joins TRBV9 to TRBJ1-2; 7 bases align to TRBD1. The J segment lost 2 bases and the V segment lost 0 bases, leaving 4 bases of the junction unmatched. The CDR3 is 15 amino acids. Germline CDR1 reads SGDLS; CDR2 reads YYNGEE. The CDR3 DNA sequence: TGTGCCAGCAGCGTAGGGCAGGGGGACAACTATGGCTACACCTTC. This codes for CASSVGQGDNYGYTF.

This clonotype was detected only a few times. The chain employs TRBV20-1 and TRBJ2-5, with 7 bases that match TRBD1. The CDR3 spans 15 residues. With V trimmed by 0 bases and J by 5 bases, 9 bases remained unmatched. Germline CDR1 DFQATT, CDR2 SNEGSKA (reference sequence). The CDR3 spells CSAREGSGGWETQYF. CDR3 nucleotide sequence: TGCAGTGCTAGAGAAGGGTCAGGGGGTTGGGAGACCCAGTACTTC.

This clonotype occurred a few times. The rearrangement uses TRBV5-6 and TRBJ1-2; 8 bases map to TRBD1. The CDR3 runs 13 residues. CDR1 and CDR2 (germline): SGHDT, YYEEEE. The trim removed 4 bases at V and 4 bases at J, leaving 3 bases unmatched. The CDR3 protein is CASSTGTGYGYTF. CDR3 nucleotides: TGTGCCAGCAGCACCGGGACAGGCTATGGCTACACCTTC.

Only a few counts were recorded for this clonotype. The gene calls are TRBV6-1 and TRBJ2-2, with 13 bases matching TRBD2. The germline V gene has CDR1 MNHNS and CDR2 SASEGT. The length of the CDR3 is 17 residues. V was clipped by 7 bases and J by 5 bases; unmatched bases: 10. The CDR3, as DNA: TGTGCCAGCAAAAAACTAGCGGGAGGGATGGAGACCGGGGAGCTGTTTTTT. The encoded protein is CASKKLAGGMETGELFF.

The sample holds a few counts of this clonotype. The CDR3 bases are TGTGCCAGCAGCCCATGGAGGGGGGGCGGAATCTACGAGCAGTACTTC. It yields the protein CASSPWRGGGIYEQYF. The chain combines TRBV7-2 with TRBJ2-7, with D possibly TRBD2 on 7 matching bases. The ends were cut back, 5 bases at V and 3 bases at J, with 20 bases in the middle. CDR1 and CDR2 from the germline V gene are SGHTA and FQGNSA. The CDR3 contains 16 residues.

This clonotype has more than one count but fewer than ten. V gene TRBV7-6 combines with J gene TRBJ2-7; D may match TRBD1 or TRBD2 (5 bases each). Germline V gene data show CDR1 as SGHVS and CDR2 as FNYEAQ. V was clipped by 5 bases and J by 5 bases, with 13 bases between them. The CDR3 has 13 residues. The CDR3 DNA reads as TGTGCCAGCAGCCGAGGATTGGGGGACGAGCAGTACTTC. This codes for CASSRGLGDEQYF.

The chain carries TRBV27 and TRBJ1-1; 7 bases are shared with TRBD1. CDR3 length: 13 residues. V gave up 6 bases and J gave up 5 bases; unmatched junction bases: 6. Germline V gene lookup returns CDR1 MNHEY and CDR2 SMNVEV (reference sequence). CDR3: CASRLTGETEAFF. For the CDR3, the DNA is TGTGCCAGCAGGCTTACAGGGGAGACTGAAGCTTTCTTT.

As to this clonotype: This may come from a read error, since a much larger clone is one base off. This chain connects TRBV2 to TRBJ2-4, with D possibly called TRBD1 or TRBD2 (5 bases each). There are 12 residues in the CDR3. Trimming removed 4 bases at V and 8 bases at J, with 9 bases between. CDR1 SNHLY and CDR2 FYNNEI come from the germline V gene. CDR3 nucleotides: TGTGCCAGCAGTGCCGGGGCGGACATTCAGTACTTC. This encodes CASSAGADIQYF.

This clonotype was counted only a few times. The CDR3 loop reads CATRDRSNYGYTF. CDR3 bases: TGTGCCACCCGGGACAGATCTAACTATGGCTACACCTTC. The chain uses TRBV24-1 and TRBJ1-2; 7 nucleotides match TRBD1. Looked up from germline, CDR1 is KGHDR and CDR2 is SFDVKD. The trim removed 9 bases at V and 0 bases at J, leaving 3 bases unmatched. This CDR3 has 13 amino acids.

Only a few counts were recorded for this clonotype. The rearrangement uses TRBV14 and TRBJ2-5, with 7 bases lining up with TRBD1. Looked up from germline, CDR1 is SGHDN and CDR2 is FVKESK. The CDR3 length is 16 residues. With V trimmed by 0 bases and J by 5 bases, 9 bases remained unmatched. The CDR3 sequence: CASSQDYATGRETQYF. The CDR3 DNA reads as TGTGCCAGCAGCCAAGATTACGCGACAGGGCGGGAGACCCAGTACTTC. Supplemented by reference TRBV14 and TRBJ2-5, the full variable domain reads EAGVTQFPSHSVIEKGQTVTLRCDPISGHDNLYWYRRVMGKEIKFLLHFVKESKQDESGMPNNRFLAERTGGTYSTLKVQPAELEDSGVYFCASSQDYATGRETQYFGPGTRLLVL.

This clonotype was detected ten times or more. V and J are TRBV20-1 and TRBJ1-1; perhaps TRBD1 as D (5 bases). Trimming pared 1 base from V and 2 bases from J, leaving 14 bases between. The CDR3 contains 15 residues. The germline V gene encodes CDR1 DFQATT and CDR2 SNEGSKA (reference sequence). The CDR3 DNA reads TGCAGTGCTAGAGTAAGGGGCTCGGGAAACACTGAAGCTTTCTTT. Its protein is CSARVRGSGNTEAFF.